These 13 T cell receptor beta chains came from one sample sequenced in a study of CD8+ T cells in alopecia areata. Extraction of RNA preceded its reverse transcription into cDNA, which served as the sequencing template. Here immunoSEQ multiplex PCR was the method, and the copy in TCRdb shows in-frame clones only, minus some. This record lists more than 90,000 clones, none seen once only, and the top ten clones contain about 20%. Sequencing was done on a sample of lesional skin. These receptors were collected from a C3H/HeJ mouse with alopecia areata. These mice share the MHC haplotype H2-k.

A word on this clone: Gene names are mouse gene names. The chain's CDR3 is CTCRRQGSYEQYF. The sequenced CDR3 bases are TGCACCTGCAGGAGACAGGGTTCCTAT. The chain combines TRBV1 with TRBJ2-7, with 7 bases matching TRBD1. The missing CDR3 end, 4 residues past where the read stops, is filled in from the germline J gene. The CDR3 length is 13 residues. Trimming cost V 6 bases and J 1 base; bases outside gene matches: 3. The germline CDR1 and CDR2 sequences are NSQYPW and LRSPGD (reference sequence).

This clone was picked up many times. The genes are named according to mouse. The read ends 4 residues early relative to the CDR3; the germline J gene fills the gap. The chain carries TRBV13-3 and TRBJ2-7, with 9 bases that match TRBD2. Germline V lookup: CDR1 NNHDY, CDR2 SYVADS. This CDR3 is built from 13 residues. The CDR3 reads CASSPLGGYEQYF. CDR3 bases read: TGTGCCAGCAGTCCTCTGGGGGGGTAT.

Worth noting for this clone: The gene symbols are mouse symbols. The CDR3 loop is CASSRPGQANTEVFF. The covered CDR3 bases are TGTGCCAGCAGCCGTCCGGGACAAGCAAACACA. The V gene is TRBV5, the J gene TRBJ1-1, with D perhaps TRBD1 (6 bases). The read terminates 4 residues before the CDR3 end, so the remaining end is supplied by the germline J gene. Germline CDR1 and CDR2: LGHNA and YNLKQL (reference sequence). With 4 bases removed from V and 0 bases from J, the gap between germline ends came to 12 bases. This CDR3 has 15 residues.

Regarding this clone: Genes and germline are mouse. The read terminates 4 residues ahead of where the CDR3 ends, so the germline J gene completes it. The chain links TRBV13-3 to TRBJ2-7, with 8 bases fitting TRBD2. The CDR3 totals 15 residues. V shed 2 bases, J shed 2 bases, and the junction held 6 bases outside the gene matches. Germline V gene sequence: CDR1 NNHDY, CDR2 SYVADS. CDR3: CASSERTGRPYEQYF. The DNA read from the CDR3 is TGTGCCAGCAGTGAACGGACTGGGCGCCCCTAT.

In this sample, this clone turned up a few times. All gene names here are mouse names. The read comes to an end 4 residues before the CDR3 does, leaving the germline J gene to fill in the end. This chain links TRBV1 with TRBJ2-5; 9 bases are a match to TRBD1. The CDR3 is 15 residues long. CDR1 and CDR2 from the germline V gene are NSQYPW and LRSPGD (reference sequence). The CDR3 DNA, read in part, is TGCACCTGCAGTGCAGTTTGGGACAGGGTGGAC. This sequence encodes CTCSAVWDRVD. The whole CDR3 protein reads CTCSAVWDRVDTQYF.

This clone has a count of ten or more. The genes are named according to mouse. The sequenced fragment ends 4 residues before the CDR3 boundary, so the rest is inferred from the germline J gene. The V call is TRBV13-3, the J call TRBJ2-5; 7 bases agree with TRBD2. Trimming removed 1 base from V and 0 bases from J; junction bases left unmatched: 5. Per the germline V gene, CDR1 is NNHDY and CDR2 is SYVADS. The CDR3 covers 16 residues. Partial CDR3 DNA: TGTGCCAGCAGTGATAGGCTGGGGGTTAACCAAGAC. Translated: CASSDRLGVNQD. The complete CDR3 protein is CASSDRLGVNQDTQYF. Drawing the rest from reference TRBV13-3 and TRBJ2-5, the complete variable domain is EAAVTQSPRSKVAVTGGKVTLSCHQTNNHDYMYWYRQDTGHGLRLIHYSYVADSTEKGDIPDGYKASRPSQENFSLILELASLSQTAVYFCASSDRLGVNQDTQYFGPGTRLLVL.

This clone was observed a few times. Gene names are the mouse ones. The CDR3 end lies 4 residues beyond the end of the read and is filled in from the germline J gene. This chain links TRBV1 with TRBJ1-1, with 7 bases identical to TRBD1. The CDR3 is made up of 14 amino acids. Germline V gene sequence: CDR1 NSQYPW, CDR2 LRSPGD (reference sequence). With 4 bases clipped from V and 3 bases from J, the junction kept 5 bases outside the gene matches. CDR3 DNA (partial): TGCACCTGCAGTGGACAGGGAACGGACACA. Its protein is CTCSGQGTDT. The entire CDR3 reads CTCSGQGTDTEVFF. Together with reference TRBV1 and TRBJ1-1, the CDR3 gives the full variable domain: VTLLEQNPRWRLVPRGQAVNLRCILKNSQYPWMSWYQQDLQKQLQWLFTLRSPGDKEVKSLPGADYLATRVTDTELRLQVANMSQGRTLYCTCSGQGTDTEVFFGKGTRLTVV.

To note about this clone: The gene names given are mouse names. Sequencing ends 4 residues short of the CDR3 end; the germline J gene provides the rest. The chain uses TRBV17 and TRBJ2-5, with D uncertain. The germline CDR1 and CDR2 sequences are MNHDT and YYDKIL. V lost 3 bases, J lost 0 bases, and 4 bases lay in between. The CDR3 spans 13 residues. CDR3 sequence: CASSSWNQDTQYF. CDR3 DNA, as far as it was read: TGTGCTAGCAGTAGCTGGAACCAAGAC.

This clone has more than one count but fewer than ten. Gene and germline names: mouse. The sequenced fragment ends 4 residues before the CDR3 boundary, so the rest is inferred from the germline J gene. The genes are TRBV13-3 and TRBJ2-3, with TRBD2 matching 11 bases. There are 17 residues in the CDR3. Germline-derived CDR1 and CDR2 are NNHDY and SYVADS. V lost 5 bases and J lost 0; bases outside the gene matches: 8. The CDR3 bases that were read are TGTGCCAGCAGCCCCCCGGGACTGGGGGCTAGTGCAGAA. Translated, it gives CASSPPGLGASAE. The entire CDR3 protein is CASSPPGLGASAETLYF.

This clone was seen only a few times. Each gene name is a mouse one. The CDR3 extends 4 residues past the end of the read, so its final part is completed from the germline J gene. V usage is TRBV13-3 and J usage is TRBJ2-1, with D hard to call. This CDR3 is built from 14 residues. V lost 0 bases and J 3 bases, leaving 7 bases between the germline ends. Germline CDR1 is NNHDY and CDR2 is SYVADS. CDR3 DNA (partial): TGTGCCAGCAGTGATGCGCACAGCTATGCT. Its translation: CASSDAHSYA. The CDR3 in full is CASSDAHSYAEQFF.

This clone was picked up a small number of times. These gene names are mouse names. The read gets to within 4 residues of the CDR3 end, and the germline J gene fills in the rest. The V gene is TRBV13-3, the J gene TRBJ1-4, with 8 bases that match TRBD1. The CDR3 covers 13 residues. Germline CDR1 is NNHDY and CDR2 is SYVADS. The CDR3: CASSPGQGERLFF. CDR3 bases read: TGTGCCAGCAGTCCAGGACAGGGCGAA.

Regarding this clone: Gene names and germline match the mouse. CDR3 sequence reads: CTCSAFVGGADTQYF. CDR3 bases read: TGCACCTGCAGTGCGTTCGTTGGGGGGGCGGAC. V is TRBV1 and J is TRBJ2-5; TRBD2 matches at 9 bases. The read ends 4 residues before the CDR3 terminus; that terminus is restored from the germline J gene. From germline, CDR1 is NSQYPW and CDR2 LRSPGD (reference sequence). The CDR3 is 15 amino acids. Filled out from reference TRBV1 and TRBJ2-5, the complete variable domain reads VTLLEQNPRWRLVPRGQAVNLRCILKNSQYPWMSWYQQDLQKQLQWLFTLRSPGDKEVKSLPGADYLATRVTDTELRLQVANMSQGRTLYCTCSAFVGGADTQYFGPGTRLLVL.

This clone occurred a few times. The genes and germline here are from mouse. The CDR3 is cut off 4 residues early in the read; its end comes from the germline J gene. The chain employs TRBV14 and TRBJ2-2, with TRBD1 as a possible D gene (7 bases). The germline V and J ends were trimmed by 1 base and 4 bases, with 8 bases remaining between them. The CDR3 loop spans 14 amino acids. Germline CDR1 reads SGHDT; CDR2 reads FRDEAV. This chain's CDR3 is CASSFEGATGQLYF. The DNA read from the CDR3 is TGTGCCAGCAGTTTCGAGGGGGCCACCGGG.